These T cell receptor beta chains were read from a single sample in a study of blood T cells in healthy people across ages. MiXCR, applied by TCRdb to the 5' RACE reads, yields one record per CDR3 protein. There are about 380,000 distinct CDR3 sequences in the sample; about 52% occur only once, and about 54% lies in the top ten. The sample comprised blood. The receptors shown here come from a man aged 55 to 70 in good health. Each CDR3 is given with its conserved first and last residue.

V,J,CDR3
TRBV7-2,TRBJ2-7,CASSLVQGPHEQYF
TRBV12-3/TRBV12-4,TRBJ2-3,CASTLQGPTDTQYF
TRBV6-5,TRBJ1-2,CASSFHAAQGDGVYGYTF
TRBV20-1,TRBJ2-1,CSARDPSRRGNEQFF
TRBV20-1,TRBJ2-3,CSATPHVVRAGLTDTQYF
TRBV5-6,TRBJ1-2,CASSLGVGRWGRGYTF
TRBV30,TRBJ1-5,CAWSVPPTGTTQHF
TRBV12-3/TRBV12-4,TRBJ2-3,CASSFHAGVTDTQYF
TRBV11-3,TRBJ2-1,CASSLQVYNEQFF
TRBV12-3/TRBV12-4,TRBJ2-3,CASSSLPGRDTQYF
TRBV7-6,TRBJ2-1,CASSSGLESEVFF
TRBV3-1,.,CASSQEGAKETQYF
TRBV6-2/TRBV6-3,TRBJ2-7,CASSRRGPYRGEQYF
TRBV12-3/TRBV12-4,TRBJ2-5,CASKFRNSVRETQYF
TRBV12-3/TRBV12-4,TRBJ2-2,CASSSLAARPTGELFF
TRBV12-3/TRBV12-4,TRBJ1-2,CASSFINQDNYGYTF
TRBV20-1,.,CSASSSSYNEQYF
TRBV6-6,TRBJ2-1,CAGSPGRGDPGYNEQFF
TRBV27,TRBJ2-3,CASSPRGTGGASNTQYF
TRBV4-3,.,CASSHVGTNPYNEQYF
TRBV29-1,TRBJ2-3,CSVLASGTDTQYF
TRBV20-1,TRBJ1-2,CSAALPGQNYGYTF
TRBV18,.,CASSPLPSGTQETQYF
TRBV28,TRBJ1-2,CASSLEDRRGYTF
TRBV4-2,TRBJ2-1,CASSQTLPAGDLPDTQFF
TRBV7-2,TRBJ2-1,CASSFWESSYNEQFF
TRBV20-1,TRBJ2-1,CSEESGRSNEQFF
TRBV20-1,TRBJ1-2,CSATHMGGVGGYTF
TRBV11-2,TRBJ2-4,CASSQGSRNIQYF
TRBV2,TRBJ2-6,CASSRTGTTSGANVLTF
TRBV12-3/TRBV12-4,TRBJ1-1,CASRIDRGNGMNTEAFF
TRBV10-3,TRBJ2-3,CATTLASSTDTQYF
TRBV4-3,TRBJ2-7,CASSQDPGSYNEQYF
TRBV7-8,TRBJ2-7,CASSSGSTSGGGNEQYF
TRBV29-1,.,CSARDPSYNEQYF
TRBV12-3/TRBV12-4,TRBJ2-4,CASSPPRVPKNIQYF
TRBV20-1,TRBJ1-4,CSARDSLNEKLFF
TRBV19,.,CASSTLGGSYEQYF
TRBV18,TRBJ2-1,CASSPPSSGANNEQFF
TRBV6-6,TRBJ2-5,CASSYSGGGQETQYF